Sequencing of this TCR beta chain was carried out in a study of cytomegalovirus exposure and HLA in healthy donors. The CDR3 runs 15 residues. Germline V CDR1 and CDR2: SNHLY, FYNNEI. The junction had 6 bases not matched to a gene; V was cut back by 6 bases and J by 0 bases. The table came from immunoSEQ multiplex PCR; TCRdb's copy has only in-frame clones and leaves some out. Of approximately 200,000 clones in the sample, 90% to 95% are singletons; the top ten hold roughly 1%. The chain joins TRBV2 to TRBJ1-1; TRBD1 matches at 8 bases. The clonotype originates from a woman aged 18-30 years in good health and CMV-seronegative. Specimen: PBMCs. CDR3 in DNA: TGTGCCAGCAGACCCCGGACAGGGATGAACACTGAAGCTTTCTTT. It encodes CASRPRTGMNTEAFF. Looking up the rest from reference TRBV2 and TRBJ1-1 gives the full variable domain: EPEVTQTPSHQVTQMGQEVILRCVPISNHLYFYWYRQILGQKVEFLVSFYNNEISEKSEIFDDQFSVERPDGSNFTLKIRSTKLEDSAMYFCASRPRTGMNTEAFFGQGTRLTVV.